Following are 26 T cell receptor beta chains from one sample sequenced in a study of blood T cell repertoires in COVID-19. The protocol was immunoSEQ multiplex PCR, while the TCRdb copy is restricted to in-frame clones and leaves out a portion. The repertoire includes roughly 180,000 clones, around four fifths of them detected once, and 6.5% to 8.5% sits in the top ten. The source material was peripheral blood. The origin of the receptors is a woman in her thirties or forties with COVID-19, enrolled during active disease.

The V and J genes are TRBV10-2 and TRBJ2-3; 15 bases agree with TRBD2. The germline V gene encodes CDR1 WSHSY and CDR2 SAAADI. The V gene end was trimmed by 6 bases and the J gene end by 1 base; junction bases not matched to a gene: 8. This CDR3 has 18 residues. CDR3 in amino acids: CASSLGLAGGPRTDTQYF. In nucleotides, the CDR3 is TGCGCCAGCAGCCTGGGACTAGCGGGAGGTCCTCGCACAGATACGCAGTATTTT.

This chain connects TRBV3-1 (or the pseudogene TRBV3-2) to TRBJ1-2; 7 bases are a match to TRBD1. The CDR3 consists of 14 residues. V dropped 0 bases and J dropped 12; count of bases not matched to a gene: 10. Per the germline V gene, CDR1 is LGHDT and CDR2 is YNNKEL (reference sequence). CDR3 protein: CASSQEMRQGSNTF. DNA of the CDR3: TGTGCCAGCAGCCAAGAAATGAGACAGGGAAGTAACACCTTC.

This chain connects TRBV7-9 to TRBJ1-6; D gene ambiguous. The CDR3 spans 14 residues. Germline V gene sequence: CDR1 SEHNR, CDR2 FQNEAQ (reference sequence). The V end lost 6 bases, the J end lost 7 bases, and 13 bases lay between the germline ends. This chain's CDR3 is CASRFGSNNSPLHF. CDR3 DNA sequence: TGTGCCAGCAGGTTCGGGTCAAACAATTCACCCCTCCACTTT.

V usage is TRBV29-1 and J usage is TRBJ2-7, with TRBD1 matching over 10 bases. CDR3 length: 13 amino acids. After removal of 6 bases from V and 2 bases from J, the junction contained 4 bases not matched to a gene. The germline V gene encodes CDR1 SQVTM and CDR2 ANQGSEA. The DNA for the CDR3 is TGCAGCGTCCTAGACAGGGGGCCCTACGAGCAGTACTTC. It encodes CSVLDRGPYEQYF.

The CDR3: CASSPDGGTNNEQFF. In DNA, the CDR3 is TGCGCCAGCAGCCCAGACGGCGGGACTAACAATGAGCAGTTCTTC. The chain couples TRBV4-1 to TRBJ2-1, with 7 bases identical to TRBD2. Trimming removed 4 bases from V and 5 bases from J; junction bases left unmatched: 8. This CDR3 is 15 amino acids long. Germline-derived CDR1 and CDR2 are MGHRA and YSYEKL.

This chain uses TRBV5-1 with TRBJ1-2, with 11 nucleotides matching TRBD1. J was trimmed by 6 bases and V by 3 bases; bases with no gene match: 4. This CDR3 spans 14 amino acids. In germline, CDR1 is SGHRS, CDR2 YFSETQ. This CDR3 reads CASSSDRGQDGYTF. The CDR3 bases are TGCGCCAGCAGCTCGGACAGGGGGCAGGATGGCTACACCTTC.

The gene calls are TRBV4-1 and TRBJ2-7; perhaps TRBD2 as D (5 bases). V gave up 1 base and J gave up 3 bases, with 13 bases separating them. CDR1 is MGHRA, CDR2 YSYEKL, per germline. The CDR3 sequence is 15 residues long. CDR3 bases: TGCGCCAGCAGCCAAGGGAGGCCCCCGGGCTACGAGCAGTACTTC. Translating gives CASSQGRPPGYEQYF.

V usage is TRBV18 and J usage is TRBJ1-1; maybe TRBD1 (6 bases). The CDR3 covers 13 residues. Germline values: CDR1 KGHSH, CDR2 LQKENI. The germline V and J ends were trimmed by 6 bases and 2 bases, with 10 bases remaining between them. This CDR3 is CASSRQVNTEAFF. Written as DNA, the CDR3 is TGTGCCAGCTCGCGACAGGTAAACACTGAAGCTTTCTTT.

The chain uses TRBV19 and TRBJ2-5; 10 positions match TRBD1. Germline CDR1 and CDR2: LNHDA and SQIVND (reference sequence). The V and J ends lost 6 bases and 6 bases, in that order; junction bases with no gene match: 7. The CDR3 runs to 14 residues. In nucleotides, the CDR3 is TGTGCCAGTAGGGACGGACAGGGGGGAAAGACCCAGTACTTC. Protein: CASRDGQGGKTQYF.

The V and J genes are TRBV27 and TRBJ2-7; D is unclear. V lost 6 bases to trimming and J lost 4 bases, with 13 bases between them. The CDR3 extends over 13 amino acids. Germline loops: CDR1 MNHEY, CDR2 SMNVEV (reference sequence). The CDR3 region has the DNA TGTGCCAGCAGGGGCCCCTTCACGTACGAGCAGTACTTC. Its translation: CASRGPFTYEQYF.

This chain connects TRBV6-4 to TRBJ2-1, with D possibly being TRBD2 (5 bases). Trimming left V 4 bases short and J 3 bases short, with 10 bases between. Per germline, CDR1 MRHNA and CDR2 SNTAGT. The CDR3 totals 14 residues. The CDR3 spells CASSAAGLYNEQFF. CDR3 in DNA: TGTGCCAGCAGTGCGGCGGGTCTCTACAATGAGCAGTTCTTC.

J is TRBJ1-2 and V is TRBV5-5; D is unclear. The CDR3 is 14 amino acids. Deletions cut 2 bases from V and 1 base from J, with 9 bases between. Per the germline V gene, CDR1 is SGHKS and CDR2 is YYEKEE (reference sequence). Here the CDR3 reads CASSFSSLNYGYTF. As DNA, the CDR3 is TGTGCCAGCAGCTTTTCCAGTCTTAACTATGGCTACACCTTC.

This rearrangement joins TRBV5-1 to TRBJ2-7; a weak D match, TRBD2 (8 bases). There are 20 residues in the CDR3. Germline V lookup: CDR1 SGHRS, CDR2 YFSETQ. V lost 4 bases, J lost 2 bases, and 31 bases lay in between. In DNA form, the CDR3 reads TGCGCCAGCAGCACCCGGGACAGTCTTACCGGGACTAGAAAACCCTACGAGCAGTACTTC. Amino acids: CASSTRDSLTGTRKPYEQYF.

The CDR3 nucleotides read TGTGCCAGCAACGGGGACAGGGGGCTTCAGCCCCAGCATTTT. This translates into CASNGDRGLQPQHF. V and J are TRBV9 and TRBJ1-5; 12 bases align to TRBD1. Germline-derived CDR1 and CDR2 are SGDLS and YYNGEE. J was trimmed by 6 bases and V by 6 bases; bases with no gene match: 4. CDR3 length: 14 amino acids.

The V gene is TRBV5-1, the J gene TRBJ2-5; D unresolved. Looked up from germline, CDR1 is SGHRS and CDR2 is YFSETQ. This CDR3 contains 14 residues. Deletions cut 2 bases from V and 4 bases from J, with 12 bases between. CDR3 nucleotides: TGCGCCAGCAGCTTCATTCAGGCTACAGAGACCCAGTACTTC. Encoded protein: CASSFIQATETQYF. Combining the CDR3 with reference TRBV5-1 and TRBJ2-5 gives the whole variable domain KAGVTQTPRYLIKTRGQQVTLSCSPISGHRSVSWYQQTPGQGLQFLFEYFSETQRNKGNFPGRFSGRQFSNSRSEMNVSTLELGDSALYLCASSFIQATETQYFGPGTRLLVL.

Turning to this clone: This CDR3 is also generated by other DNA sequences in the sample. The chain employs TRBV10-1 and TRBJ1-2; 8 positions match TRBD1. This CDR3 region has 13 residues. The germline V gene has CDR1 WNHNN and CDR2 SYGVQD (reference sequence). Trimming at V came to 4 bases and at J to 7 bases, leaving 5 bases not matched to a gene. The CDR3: CASSGGTGFGYTF. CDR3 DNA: TGCGCCAGCAGTGGGGGGACAGGCTTTGGCTACACCTTC.

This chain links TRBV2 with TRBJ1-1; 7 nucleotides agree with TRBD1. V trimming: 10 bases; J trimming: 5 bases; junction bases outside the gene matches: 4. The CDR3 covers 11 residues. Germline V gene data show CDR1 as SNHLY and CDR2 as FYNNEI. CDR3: CATQGGTEAFF. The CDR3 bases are TGTGCCACCCAGGGGGGAACTGAAGCTTTCTTT.

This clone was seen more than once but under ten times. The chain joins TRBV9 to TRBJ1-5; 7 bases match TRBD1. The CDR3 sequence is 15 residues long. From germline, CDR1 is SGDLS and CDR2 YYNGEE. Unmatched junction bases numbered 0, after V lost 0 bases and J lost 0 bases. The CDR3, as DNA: TGTGCCAGCAGCGTAGACAGGGGTAGCAATCAGCCCCAGCATTTT. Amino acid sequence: CASSVDRGSNQPQHF.

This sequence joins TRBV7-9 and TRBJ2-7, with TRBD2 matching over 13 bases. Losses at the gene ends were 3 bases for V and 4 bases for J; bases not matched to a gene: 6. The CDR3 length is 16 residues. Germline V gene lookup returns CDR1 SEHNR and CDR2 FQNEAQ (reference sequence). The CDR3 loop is CASSFGTSGIDYEQYF. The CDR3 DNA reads TGTGCCAGCAGCTTTGGGACTAGCGGGATAGATTACGAGCAGTACTTC.

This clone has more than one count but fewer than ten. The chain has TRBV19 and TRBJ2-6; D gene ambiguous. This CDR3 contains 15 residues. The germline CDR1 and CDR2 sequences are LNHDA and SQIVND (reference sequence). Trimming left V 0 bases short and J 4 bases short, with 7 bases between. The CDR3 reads CASSIDRSGANVLTF. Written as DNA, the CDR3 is TGTGCCAGTAGTATAGATAGAAGCGGGGCCAACGTCCTGACTTTC.

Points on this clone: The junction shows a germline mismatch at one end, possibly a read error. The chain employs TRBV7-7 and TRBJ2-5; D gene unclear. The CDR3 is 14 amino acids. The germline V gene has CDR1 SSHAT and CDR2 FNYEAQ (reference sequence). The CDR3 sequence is CASSLGLTRLEQYF. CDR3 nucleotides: TGTGCTAGCAGCTTAGGATTGACTCGCCTAGAACAGTACTTC.

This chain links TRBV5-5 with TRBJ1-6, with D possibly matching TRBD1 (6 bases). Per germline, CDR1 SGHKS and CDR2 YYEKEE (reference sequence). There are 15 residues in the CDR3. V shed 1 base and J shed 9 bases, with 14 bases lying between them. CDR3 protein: CASSLMQGQSSPLHF. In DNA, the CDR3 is TGTGCCAGCAGCTTGATGCAGGGGCAAAGTTCACCCCTCCACTTT.

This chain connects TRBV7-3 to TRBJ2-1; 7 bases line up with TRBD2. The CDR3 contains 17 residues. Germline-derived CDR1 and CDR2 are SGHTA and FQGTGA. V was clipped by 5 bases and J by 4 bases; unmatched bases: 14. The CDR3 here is CASSRQPGGWEYNEQFF. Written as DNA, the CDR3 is TGTGCCAGCAGCCGACAACCGGGGGGTTGGGAATACAATGAGCAGTTCTTC.

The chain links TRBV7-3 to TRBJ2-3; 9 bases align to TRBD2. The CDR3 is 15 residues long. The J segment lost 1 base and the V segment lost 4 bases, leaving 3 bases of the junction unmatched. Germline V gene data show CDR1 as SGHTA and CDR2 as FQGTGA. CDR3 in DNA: TGTGCCAGCAGCTCATGGACTAGCGGCACAGATACGCAGTATTTT. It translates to CASSSWTSGTDTQYF.

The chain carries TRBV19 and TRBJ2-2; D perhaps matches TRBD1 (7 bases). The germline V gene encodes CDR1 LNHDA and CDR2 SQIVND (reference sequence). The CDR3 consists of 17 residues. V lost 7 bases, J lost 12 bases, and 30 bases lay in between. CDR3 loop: CASIQSEFGGQSTKLFF. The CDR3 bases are TGTGCCAGTATTCAATCGGAGTTCGGGGGACAGAGCACGAAGCTGTTTTTT.

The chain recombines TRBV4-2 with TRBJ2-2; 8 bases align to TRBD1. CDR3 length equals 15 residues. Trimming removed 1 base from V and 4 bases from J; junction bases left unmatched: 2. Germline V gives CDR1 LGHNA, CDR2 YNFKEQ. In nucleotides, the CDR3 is TGTGCCAGCAGCCAAGCAGGGGGCAGCACCGGGGAGCTGTTTTTT. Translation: CASSQAGGSTGELFF.